The rows below give T cell receptor beta chains drawn from one sample of a study of OX40 agonist ivuxolimab in advanced cancers. The data were produced by immunoSEQ multiplex PCR, yet TCRdb's version contains in-frame clones alone and is incomplete. The sample holds 17,000 or so clones, 73% seen once. Sequences were derived from CD4+ or CD8+ T cells sorted from blood, sampled in a trial of the OX40 agonist ivuxolimab. The receptor source for this set is an adult with an advanced solid tumor such as melanoma, head and neck, liver or kidney cancer. Each CDR3 is given with its conserved first and last residue. The D gene is left open where the match is weak. Clone size, where shown, is once, few, many, or a class for clones that have expanded.

j_call v_call clone_size d_call cdr3_aa cdr3_nt
TRBJ2-3 TRBV2 - TRBD2 CASSEGAGNTDTQYF TGTGCCAGCAGTGAGGGAGCGGGAAACACAGATACGCAGTATTTT
TRBJ1-4 TRBV11-2 many - CASSLDQRRLGQFNEKLFF TGTGCCAGCAGCTTAGATCAGAGAAGGTTAGGACAGTTTAATGAAAAACTGTTTTTT
TRBJ2-7 TRBV12-5 - - CASGFGTAYEQYF TGTGCTAGTGGTTTCGGGACGGCCTACGAGCAGTACTTC
TRBJ2-7 TRBV7-2 medium-sized - CASSLPRQEAQYF TGTGCCAGCAGCTTACCCCGACAGGAAGCGCAGTACTTC
TRBJ2-7 TRBV19 - - CASSMQGLYEQYF TGTGCCAGTAGTATGCAGGGGCTCTACGAGCAGTACTTC
TRBJ2-3 TRBV5-6 few TRBD2 CASSPGLAGVSDTQYF TGTGCCAGCAGCCCCGGACTAGCGGGAGTTTCAGATACGCAGTATTTT
TRBJ2-7 TRBV9 - - CASSAGHEQYF TGTGCCAGCAGCGCCGGTCACGAGCAGTACTTC
TRBJ1-1 TRBV4-3 medium-sized - CASSQDRVGGLNTEAFF TGCGCCAGCAGCCAAGATCGGGTAGGAGGGCTGAACACTGAAGCTTTCTTT
TRBJ2-1 TRBV7-9 once TRBD2 CASSFASGTYNEQFF TGTGCCAGCAGCTTTGCCAGCGGGACCTACAATGAGCAGTTCTTC
TRBJ2-1 TRBV7-9 - TRBD1 CASSSGTGVYNEQFF TGTGCCAGCAGTTCTGGGACAGGGGTCTACAATGAGCAGTTCTTC
TRBJ2-1 TRBV30 once - CAWSVIRVSSYNEQFF TGTGCCTGGAGTGTAATCAGGGTCAGCTCCTACAATGAGCAGTTCTTC
TRBJ1-2 TRBV9 once - CASSVDRGPYGYTF TGTGCCAGCAGCGTAGATAGGGGACCTTATGGCTACACCTTC
TRBJ2-7 TRBV4-1 - - CASERTGSGSYEQYF TGCGCCAGCGAGAGGACGGGTTCTGGCTCCTACGAGCAGTACTTC
TRBJ1-1 TRBV6-5 - TRBD1 CASSSLQGTKAEAFF TGTGCCAGCAGTTCCCTACAGGGGACAAAGGCTGAAGCTTTCTTT
TRBJ2-3 TRBV5-1 - - CASSLMPGGTDTQYF TGCGCCAGCAGCTTGATGCCAGGGGGCACAGATACGCAGTATTTT
TRBJ2-1 TRBV7-6 - - CASSLGRSGYNEQFF TGTGCCAGCAGCTTAGGCCGGAGCGGGTACAATGAGCAGTTCTTC
TRBJ2-3 TRBV7-9 - TRBD2 CASSQTRGGTDTQYF TGTGCCAGCAGCCAGACCCGGGGGGGGACAGATACGCAGTATTTT
TRBJ2-3 TRBV29-1 - TRBD1 CSVLQGATDTQYF TGCAGCGTTTTACAGGGGGCTACAGATACGCAGTATTTT
TRBJ2-7 TRBV11-3 - TRBD1 CASSLKQGANSYEQYF TGTGCCAGCAGCTTAAAACAGGGGGCAAACTCCTACGAGCAGTACTTC
TRBJ2-7 TRBV7-3 - - CASSPGGSYSYEQYF TGTGCCAGCAGCCCCGGTGGCAGTTACTCCTACGAGCAGTACTTC
TRBJ2-1 TRBV7-9 - - CASSSPGSSASSYNEQFF TGTGCCAGCAGCTCCCCAGGCAGTAGCGCTAGCTCCTACAATGAGCAGTTCTTC
TRBJ2-7 TRBV11-1 - - CASSPRDILYEQYF TGTGCCAGCAGCCCTAGGGACATTCTCTACGAGCAGTACTTC
TRBJ2-1 TRBV7-9 - - CASSSLGATYNEQFF TGTGCCAGCAGCTCGTTGGGGGCGACCTACAATGAGCAGTTCTTC
TRBJ1-2 TRBV6-5 - TRBD1 CASSYSQGTVYGYTF TGTGCCAGCAGTTACTCCCAGGGGACAGTCTATGGCTACACCTTC
TRBJ2-7 TRBV11-2 - - CASSLDPVPGTNEQYF TGTGCCAGCAGCTTGGACCCCGTGCCCGGGACGAACGAGCAGTACTTC
TRBJ2-1 TRBV2 many TRBD2 CASRIAGGPNEQFF TGTGCCAGCAGGATAGCGGGAGGGCCCAATGAGCAGTTCTTC
TRBJ2-7 TRBV11-3 - - CASSLTTGLEQYF TGTGCCAGCAGCTTAACAACAGGTCTCGAGCAGTACTTC
TRBJ2-1 TRBV5-1 few - CASSSTVPGRGDNEQFF TGCGCCAGCAGCTCAACGGTCCCAGGCAGGGGGGACAATGAGCAGTTCTTC
TRBJ2-1 TRBV7-6 - TRBD2 CASSEGLGPYNEQFF TGTGCCAGCAGCGAAGGACTAGGCCCCTACAATGAGCAGTTCTTC
TRBJ2-7 TRBV2 - - CASRTGLSLYEQYF TGTGCCAGCAGAACGGGACTCTCGCTATACGAGCAGTACTTC
TRBJ2-7 TRBV4-1 once - CASSQGPEAGEQYF TGCGCCAGCAGCCAAGGGCCCGAGGCGGGGGAGCAGTACTTC
TRBJ2-1 TRBV6-1 - TRBD2 CASTSGSGDYNEQFF TGTGCCAGTACCTCGGGTAGCGGGGATTACAATGAGCAGTTCTTC
TRBJ2-5 TRBV27 few - CASSLEAGFLETQYF TGTGCCAGCAGTTTAGAGGCGGGGTTCCTAGAGACCCAGTACTTC
TRBJ1-1 TRBV9 - - CASSAQGSTEAFF TGTGCCAGCAGCGCTCAGGGGAGCACTGAAGCTTTCTTT
TRBJ1-3 TRBV5-4 - - CASSLWATGNTIYF TGTGCCAGCAGCTTGTGGGCCACTGGAAACACCATATATTTT
TRBJ2-7 TRBV6-1 - TRBD2 CASRTGLAASYEQYF TGTGCCAGCAGAACCGGACTAGCGGCAAGCTACGAGCAGTACTTC
TRBJ2-1 TRBV6-1 - TRBD2 CASSVDLAGGPYNEQFF TGTGCCAGCAGTGTCGACTTAGCGGGAGGGCCCTACAATGAGCAGTTCTTC
TRBJ2-5 TRBV6-5 few TRBD1 CASRDSWQETQYF TGTGCCAGCCGGGACAGCTGGCAAGAGACCCAGTACTTC
TRBJ2-3 TRBV28 medium-sized - CASSFVAGTDTQYF TGTGCCAGCAGTTTCGTGGCGGGCACAGATACGCAGTATTTT
TRBJ1-1 TRBV6-1 many TRBD1 CASNHRGSYTEAFF TGTGCCAGCAACCACAGGGGCTCGTACACTGAAGCTTTCTTT
TRBJ1-5 TRBV2 - TRBD1 CASRDRGYSNQPQHF TGTGCCAGCAGGGACAGGGGTTATAGCAATCAGCCCCAGCATTTT
TRBJ2-1 TRBV6-6 - TRBD1 CASSWTGGSYNEQFF TGTGCCAGCAGTTGGACAGGGGGCTCCTACAATGAGCAGTTCTTC
TRBJ1-1 TRBV27 - - CASSGIAGLMNTEAFF TGTGCCAGCAGTGGTATCGCGGGGCTCATGAACACTGAAGCTTTCTTT
TRBJ2-5 TRBV7-2 - TRBD1 CASQRDRGRETQYF TGTGCCAGCCAGAGGGACAGGGGGCGGGAGACCCAGTACTTC
TRBJ2-1 TRBV4-2 - - CASSPQVSQKGNEQFF TGTGCCAGCAGCCCTCAGGTTAGCCAAAAGGGCAATGAGCAGTTCTTC
TRBJ1-5 TRBV5-1 - - CASSLATGNQPQHF TGCGCCAGCAGCTTGGCGACGGGGAACCAGCCCCAGCATTTT
TRBJ1-1 TRBV5-4 - TRBD1 CASSEDRVNTEAFF TGTGCCAGCAGCGAGGACAGGGTGAACACTGAAGCTTTCTTT
TRBJ1-5 TRBV19 - - CASSYGPFQPQHF TGTGCCAGTAGTTATGGACCATTTCAGCCCCAGCATTTT
TRBJ2-7 TRBV7-6 - - CASSPGAGLSYEQYF TGTGCCAGCAGCCCAGGGGCAGGACTCTCCTACGAGCAGTACTTC
TRBJ2-7 TRBV6-9 - - CASSYEGVYYEQYF TGTGCCAGCAGTTACGAGGGGGTATACTACGAGCAGTACTTC
TRBJ2-7 TRBV27 - TRBD1 CASWETGGFGVVIYEQYF TGTGCCAGCTGGGAGACAGGGGGCTTTGGAGTTGTCATCTACGAGCAGTACTTC
TRBJ2-3 TRBV19 - TRBD2 CASSIGRSGVHYSTDTQYF TGTGCCAGTAGTATAGGTCGGAGCGGGGTACATTATAGCACAGATACGCAGTATTTT
TRBJ2-3 TRBV14 once - CASSQRTSYTQYF TGTGCCAGCAGCCAGCGAACTAGTTATACGCAGTATTTT
TRBJ2-1 TRBV14 - - CASSPLGTSRDEQFF TGTGCCAGCAGCCCCCTTGGGACTTCCCGCGATGAGCAGTTCTTC
TRBJ2-3 TRBV28 - - CASSLLRIATDTQYF TGTGCCAGTAGTTTATTAAGGATAGCCACAGATACGCAGTATTTT
TRBJ2-7 TRBV7-8 - TRBD2 CASSAGLAGLSSYEQYF TGTGCCAGCAGCGCGGGACTAGCGGGGTTGAGCTCCTACGAGCAGTACTTC